Reported below is one T cell receptor (beta chain). There is no known antigen for this receptor. Nothing much larger sits one base from this clone, and base qualities are not available. This entry is derived from a study of cytotoxic CD8 clonotypes in ibrutinib-treated CLL (dated by TCRdb to the early 2020s). Looking at the study overall: The cohort had about a dozen relapsed/refractory and around 16 treatment-naive patients; some 17 were IGHV unmutated. Every sample from remission and from progressive disease was obtained while the patients were still on ibrutinib. Partial responses were observed in approximately 24 patients and complete responses in 2; after a median follow-up of around 68 months, remission was maintained in roughly 15 patients and progression was observed in approximately twelve. On average, each sample yielded 255,043 productive templates and about 100,000 productive rearrangements. The response samples were drawn at a median of approximately twelve months into treatment, with a range of about 6 to 40 months. Cryopreserved peripheral blood mononuclear cells were collected before treatment, at response, and at either disease progression or sustained remission. Longitudinal samples were obtainable from about 30% of the roughly 90 participants in the trial.

On a MiSeq, deep resolution sequencing aimed for a depth between 1 in 1 million and 1 in 200,000 T cells, with each clonotype covered about 9.9x on average. TCR beta libraries were generated with the immunoSEQ hsTCRB Kit. The authors' analysis ran thus. Data were analyzed with ImmunoSEQ Data Assistant and ImmunoSEQ Analyzer, with V, D and J genes assigned per IMGT definitions. Clonality was computed as one minus normalized Shannon entropy of productive rearrangement frequencies, ranging from 0 to 1. Public clonotype analysis was restricted to overrepresented clonotypes comprising at least 0.05% of each patient's repertoire. Repertoires from thirteen age-matched healthy donors in immuneACCESS were used as clonality controls. What TCRdb holds here is the immuneACCESS table cut down to in-frame rearrangements. Part of the clones is not present; checked against another copy, under half of the missing clones reflect an unresolved V gene, and the others are unexplained. That table gives V, J and clone size, and the DNA gave D and trimming. This sample lists approximately 45,000 clones; approximately 70% were detected once. The ten largest make up approximately 21% of the sample.

The CDR3 spans 13 residues, from the cysteine through the phenylalanine. Only CDR3 DNA is held: 39 bases, read in frame from base 1. As encoded in the germline V gene, CDR1 is SGHTA while CDR2 is FQGTGA. V sheds 2 bases and J sheds 7 bases, leaving 12 bases between their ends. The intended sense of this specimen's time point label: approximately 25 months on ibrutinib. For TCR beta library preparation, roughly 2 micrograms of genomic DNA were isolated from cryopreserved PBMCs. High-throughput TCR beta sequencing was performed on longitudinal blood samples from CLL patients receiving ibrutinib monotherapy. Patients were enrolled in a phase 2 open-label single-center ibrutinib monotherapy trial. The investigation overall reported the following: Baseline clonality exceeded that of age-matched healthy donors and correlated strongly with circulating CD8+ T-cell counts. Lymph node repertoires were not examined, and the timing of sampling was not matched between patients in sustained remission and those whose disease progressed. At ibrutinib response clonality went up, during sustained remission it held steady, and at progression it dropped back toward baseline. Public clonotypes were rare and either shrank or stayed stable during treatment, and the rise in clonality at ibrutinib response reflected expansion of private clonotypes.

This TCR was recovered from a human donor with chronic lymphocytic leukemia. The chain is assembled from TRBV7-3 and TRBJ2-7; the D segment could be TRBD1, given 5 matching bases. The source was PBMCs, collected after 24 months of ibrutinib treatment. DNA sequence: TGTGCCAGCAGCTTATCTCAGGGTCTAGAGCAGTACTTC. This is translated as CASSLSQGLEQYF. Beyond the CDR3, the reference TRBV7-3 and TRBJ2-7 genes provide the residues; the full variable domain reads: GAGVSQTPSNKVTEKGKYVELRCDPISGHTALYWYRQSLGQGPEFLIYFQGTGAADDSGLPNDRFFAVRPEGSVSTLKIQRTERGDSAVYLCASSLSQGLEQYFGPGTRLTVT.